These 26 T cell receptor beta chains came from one sample sequenced in a study of CXCR3-negative and CXCR3-positive naive CD8 T cells. Preparation of TRB cDNA libraries relied on 5' RACE carrying UMI labels. Reprocessing the 5' RACE reads, TCRdb reports a single entry for every CDR3 protein and omits DNA. This repertoire includes tens of thousands of distinct CDR3 sequences. What was sequenced was naive CXCR3- CD8+ T cells from blood. Subset meaning: CD45RO-CCR7+CD27+CD95- naive CD8+ T cells lacking CXCR3 (TNR3-). The receptors were sampled from a human donor in good health. Some clones in this sample may be carry-over from other donors' samples.

V gene TRBV7-9 combines with J gene TRBJ2-6; TCRdb proposes TRBD1, but this gene call is untestable without DNA. Germline loops: CDR1 SEHNR, CDR2 FQNEAQ (reference sequence). The CDR3 covers 20 residues. The CDR3 region is CASSLDVPGPGGTGANVLTF.

The genes are TRBV25-1 and TRBJ2-7; TCRdb's assignment of TRBD1 cannot be checked, as there is no DNA. CDR1 is MGHDK, CDR2 SYGVNS, per germline. This CDR3 comprises 11 residues. CDR3 amino acids: CASTQGIWQYF.

This chain uses TRBV23-1 with TRBJ2-1; the D call from TCRdb, TRBD2, cannot be confirmed without DNA. TRBV23-1 is filed as an ORF, its function uncertain. This CDR3 has 16 residues. The CDR3 loop is CASSPPRKSSYNEQFF.

The chain links TRBV5-6 to TRBJ1-1; TCRdb calls TRBD1, which cannot be checked without DNA. Germline values: CDR1 SGHDT, CDR2 YYEEEE. This CDR3 comprises 16 residues. Here the CDR3 reads CASSLVLGGLNTEAFF.

CDR3 protein: CASSFGGSVYEQYF. The chain couples TRBV27 to TRBJ2-7; TCRdb's assignment of TRBD2 cannot be checked, as there is no DNA. The CDR3 has 14 amino acids. Germline V lookup: CDR1 MNHEY, CDR2 SMNVEV (reference sequence).

J is TRBJ2-1 and V is TRBV5-6; TCRdb designates TRBD1, a call that cannot be tested without DNA. CDR3 length equals 13 residues. The germline V gene encodes CDR1 SGHDT and CDR2 YYEEEE. The CDR3: CASSPAGDNEQFF.

This sequence joins TRBV6-2 or TRBV6-3 and TRBJ1-5; the TRBD1 assignment by TCRdb is unverifiable without DNA. CDR1 is MNHEY and CDR2 is SVGEGT in the germline V gene. This CDR3 region has 14 residues. The CDR3 region is CASSSWTGSQPQHF.

The chain employs TRBV20-1 and TRBJ2-6; TCRdb designates TRBD1, a call that cannot be tested without DNA. Germline lookup yields CDR1 DFQATT and CDR2 SNEGSKA (reference sequence). The CDR3 length is 16 residues. Here the CDR3 reads CSAGLYRASGANVLTF.

The CDR3 protein is CASSRGQGWSYEQYF. The chain combines TRBV5-6 with TRBJ2-7; the TRBD1 assignment by TCRdb is unverifiable without DNA. There are 15 residues in the CDR3. CDR1 and CDR2 from the germline V gene are SGHDT and YYEEEE.

The chain is built from TRBV29-1 and TRBJ2-2; TCRdb returns TRBD1, unconfirmable since there is no DNA. Germline CDR1 is SQVTM and CDR2 is ANQGSEA. The CDR3 totals 16 residues. This CDR3 is CSVERPTGDNTGELFF.

The rearrangement joins TRBV12-3 or TRBV12-4 to TRBJ1-1; TCRdb names TRBD1, which stays unverified in the absence of DNA. The CDR3 consists of 15 residues. CDR3 sequence: CASSLRGQENTEAFF.

V is TRBV7-6 and J is TRBJ2-5. The CDR3 is 13 amino acids. The V gene's germline CDR1 is SGHVS and CDR2 FNYEAQ. The CDR3 loop reads CASSLDGQETQYF.

The chain has TRBV27 and TRBJ1-2; TCRdb calls TRBD1, which cannot be checked without DNA. The CDR3 runs 15 residues. Germline CDR1 is MNHEY and CDR2 is SMNVEV (reference sequence). CDR3 loop: CASSMGLESGYGYTF.

The CDR3 protein is CASSLVASGEQFF. The gene calls are TRBV5-6 and TRBJ2-1; TCRdb's D gene call, TRBD1, goes unchecked for lack of DNA. This CDR3 region has 13 residues. Germline values: CDR1 SGHDT, CDR2 YYEEEE.

The chain combines TRBV6-1 with TRBJ2-7; as DNA is missing, the TRBD2 call by TCRdb cannot be tested. Germline values: CDR1 MNHNS, CDR2 SASEGT. The CDR3 is 15 amino acids. The CDR3 sequence is CASSEGPSDPAEQYF.

The chain couples TRBV5-1 to TRBJ2-2; TCRdb picks TRBD2, but there is no DNA to check that call. The CDR3 consists of 14 residues. Per germline, CDR1 SGHRS and CDR2 YFSETQ. The CDR3: CASSPGLNTGELFF.

The CDR3 sequence is CASSSGYLSSPLHF. The V call is TRBV7-9, the J call TRBJ1-6. The CDR3 length is 14 residues. Germline V gene lookup returns CDR1 SEHNR and CDR2 FQNEAQ (reference sequence).

The J gene is TRBJ1-1, the V gene TRBV29-1. The CDR3 spans 12 residues. From germline, CDR1 is SQVTM and CDR2 ANQGSEA. CDR3 sequence reads: CSGVELGTEAFF.

The genes are TRBV7-9 and TRBJ1-3; with no DNA, the TCRdb D assignment of TRBD1 cannot be verified. The germline V gene encodes CDR1 SEHNR and CDR2 FQNEAQ (reference sequence). This CDR3 spans 14 amino acids. The CDR3 sequence is CASSSRQGGNTIYF. The full variable domain, in which reference TRBV7-9 and TRBJ1-3 provide the parts outside the CDR3, is DTGVSQNPRHKITKRGQNVTFRCDPISEHNRLYWYRQTLGQGPEFLTYFQNEAQLEKSRLLSDRFSAERPKGSFSTLEIQRTEQGDSAMYLCASSSRQGGNTIYFGEGSWLTVV.

The rearrangement joins TRBV29-1 to TRBJ2-1; TCRdb picks TRBD1, but there is no DNA to check that call. Germline V gene sequence: CDR1 SQVTM, CDR2 ANQGSEA. The CDR3 runs to 15 residues. The CDR3: CSVEEVPGRDNEQFF.

This rearrangement joins TRBV2 to TRBJ2-3; TCRdb reports TRBD1, a call that lacks DNA to check it against. The CDR3 is 18 residues long. CDR1 SNHLY and CDR2 FYNNEI come from the germline V gene. CDR3 loop: CASSEGPGGGRSTDTQYF.

The J gene is TRBJ2-1, the V gene TRBV29-1; TCRdb's D gene call, TRBD2, goes unchecked for lack of DNA. The CDR3 covers 15 residues. Germline assignment: CDR1 SQVTM and CDR2 ANQGSEA. CDR3 residues: CSVGLAGDLYNEQFF.

CDR3 amino acids: CSVQGGQTYEQYF. This chain connects TRBV29-1 to TRBJ2-7; the TRBD1 assignment by TCRdb is unverifiable without DNA. The CDR3 is 13 residues long. Germline V lookup: CDR1 SQVTM, CDR2 ANQGSEA.

The V call is TRBV28, the J call TRBJ2-5; the D call from TCRdb, TRBD1, cannot be confirmed without DNA. Germline V gene data show CDR1 as MDHEN and CDR2 as SYDVKM. The CDR3 is made up of 15 amino acids. The CDR3 here is CASSQTGHYQETQYF. The variable domain in full, with the rest retrieved from reference TRBV28 and TRBJ2-5, is DVKVTQSSRYLVKRTGEKVFLECVQDMDHENMFWYRQDPGLGLRLIYFSYDVKMKEKGDIPEGYSVSREKKERFSLILESASTNQTSMYLCASSQTGHYQETQYFGPGTRLLVL.

The chain joins TRBV28 to TRBJ2-7. This CDR3 is 15 amino acids long. Germline lookup yields CDR1 MDHEN and CDR2 SYDVKM. The CDR3 spells CASSPVSGDTYEQYF.

The chain's CDR3 is CSVEGTETYEQYF. The rearrangement joins TRBV29-1 to TRBJ2-7; absent DNA, TCRdb's TRBD2 call cannot be checked. The germline gives CDR1 SQVTM, CDR2 ANQGSEA. This CDR3 region has 13 residues.